The 2 T cell receptor beta chains below come from one sample, sequenced in a study of post-analysis software for immune sequencing data. The study's findings and limits: Patients showed TRBV5-6, TRBV5-1 and TRBV20-1 among roughly 5 TRBV segments more frequent than in controls.

Unique-molecular-identifier-tagged TCR beta cDNA libraries were used. TCRdb redid the calling of the PCR reads with MiXCR, one entry per CDR3 protein. Among some 690,000 distinct CDR3 sequences listed, roughly 29% were seen once. The antigens of these receptors remain unknown. Input material: blood. These receptor sequences come from a girl aged 10 to 17 with multiple sclerosis.

This clonotype was counted many times. This chain uses TRBV7-2 with TRBJ2-7; 15 nucleotides match TRBD2. The length of the CDR3 is 18 residues. The V and J ends lost 1 base and 2 bases, in that order; junction bases with no gene match: 6. Germline CDR1 SGHTA, CDR2 FQGNSA. The CDR3 reads CASSLGPGLAGGPYEQYF. The CDR3 nucleotides are TGTGCCAGCAGCTTAGGCCCAGGACTAGCGGGAGGGCCCTACGAGCAGTACTTC.

The chain joins TRBV7-2 to TRBJ1-2; D uncertain. Germline values: CDR1 SGHTA, CDR2 FQGNSA. This CDR3 comprises 15 residues. V dropped 1 base and J dropped 4 bases, with 13 bases sitting between them. The CDR3 DNA sequence: TGTGCCAGCAGCTTAGACACCATGGGCCTCTATGGCTACACCTTC. It yields the protein CASSLDTMGLYGYTF.